This T cell receptor (beta chain) is drawn from a study of blood T cell repertoires in COVID-19. The wider study: Acute and convalescent COVID-19 specimens originated in the United States, Italy and Spain. T cells, B-cell-depleted T cells, or PBMCs supplied cDNA or gDNA.

Germline lookup yields CDR1 LGHDT and CDR2 YNNKEL (reference sequence). The V gene end was trimmed by 0 bases and the J gene end by 4 bases; junction bases not matched to a gene: 15. The CDR3 consists of 20 residues. In the original processing: Reference gene primer amplification in the assay estimated nucleated cell counts. Repertoires were generated with immunoSEQ multiplex PCR, while TCRdb's copy carries only in-frame clones and drops some. V and J calls and clone size follow that table, whereas D and trimming were derived from the DNA. The sample yields 100,000 to 150,000 clones, roughly four fifths seen once.

The clonotype originates from a woman in her 50s with acute or convalescent COVID-19. Sample: peripheral blood. This chain joins TRBV3-1 (or the pseudogene TRBV3-2) and TRBJ2-3; 11 bases map to TRBD2. As DNA, the CDR3 is TGTGCCAGCAGCCAAGAAACTAGCGGGGGTGGAGGTTGGGTTGCAGATACGCAGTATTTT. This encodes CASSQETSGGGGWVADTQYF.